The 7 T cell receptor beta chains below were found in one sample sequenced in a study of Graves' ophthalmopathy and Graves' hyperthyroidism. CDR3 regions of TCR beta were amplified from RNA transcripts. HTBI primers were used in a first-round RT-PCR, which preceded a second-round multiplex PCR. TCRdb called the multiplex PCR reads again in MiXCR, with one record for every CDR3 protein. The sample lists more than 1,000,000 distinct CDR3 sequences; roughly two fifths were seen once. The sample consisted of peripheral blood or thyroid tissue (not recorded which). These receptors all come from an adult man with Graves' hyperthyroidism.

CDR3 sequence reads: CASRPRDGQGTQYF. The CDR3 DNA reads as TGTGCCAGCAGACCGAGGGATGGACAGGGGACCCAGTACTTC. The genes are TRBV12-3 or TRBV12-4 and TRBJ2-5; 8 bases map to TRBD1. Germline trimming cut 6 bases from V and 7 bases from J; bases unmatched to any gene: 10. There are 14 residues in the CDR3.

As concerns this clonotype: One end of the junction is discordant with germline, which a read error may explain. J is TRBJ1-3 and V is TRBV15, with 8 bases identical to TRBD1. The CDR3 loop spans 17 amino acids. Germline CDR1 and CDR2: LNHNV and YYDKDF (reference sequence). The CDR3 nucleotides are TGTACCACCAGCAGACGGAGGACAGGGCTCTCTGGAAACACCATATATTTT. Protein: CTTSRRRTGLSGNTIYF.

Many counts were recorded for this clonotype. CDR3 residues: CASSSYRYEQYF. The CDR3 nucleotides are TGTGCCAGCAGTTCCTATCGCTACGAGCAGTACTTC. The chain is built from TRBV12-3 or TRBV12-4 and TRBJ2-7, with unresolved D. V dropped 4 bases and J dropped 3 bases, with 7 bases sitting between them. This CDR3 is built from 12 residues.

The V and J genes are TRBV6-6 and TRBJ1-5; D unresolved. CDR3 length equals 17 residues. Germline-derived CDR1 and CDR2 are MNHNY and SVGAGI (reference sequence). The germline V and J ends were trimmed by 4 bases and 7 bases, with 23 bases remaining between them. CDR3 DNA sequence: TGTGCCAGCAGTTTCTCTAACGTCGAGGGTGGCAGCCAGCCCCAGCATTTT. It specifies CASSFSNVEGGSQPQHF.

This clonotype has a count of ten or more. This chain joins TRBV7-9 and TRBJ1-4; tentative D call: TRBD1 (5 bases). In germline, CDR1 is SEHNR, CDR2 FQNEAQ (reference sequence). V dropped 1 base and J dropped 8 bases, with 11 bases sitting between them. This CDR3 has 14 amino acids. The CDR3 sequence: CASSLGGVKEKLFF. CDR3 DNA sequence: TGTGCCAGCAGCTTAGGAGGGGTGAAGGAAAAACTGTTTTTT.

The table lists this clonotype with a few counts. This chain connects TRBV7-2 to TRBJ2-3, with D unclear. Looked up from germline, CDR1 is SGHTA and CDR2 is FQGNSA. The CDR3 sequence is 10 residues long. Trimming removed 3 bases from V and 6 bases from J, with 1 base in between. CDR3 nucleotide sequence: TGTGCCAGCAGCTTTGATACGCAGTATTTT. Amino acids: CASSFDTQYF. The whole variable domain, remainder taken from reference TRBV7-2 and TRBJ2-3, is GAGVSQSPSNKVTEKGKDVELRCDPISGHTALYWYRQSLGQGLEFLIYFQGNSAPDKSGLPSDRFSAERTGGSVSTLTIQRTQQEDSAVYLCASSFDTQYFGPGTRLTVL.

In this sample, this clonotype turned up a few times. This sequence joins TRBV20-1 and TRBJ2-5, with 10 bases fitting TRBD2. The CDR3 runs to 14 residues. The J segment lost 5 bases and the V segment lost 4 bases, leaving 7 bases of the junction unmatched. CDR1 is DFQATT, CDR2 SNEGSKA, per germline (reference sequence). The CDR3 here is CSATSSGRGETQYF. The CDR3 DNA reads as TGCAGTGCTACTTCTAGCGGGAGAGGCGAGACCCAGTACTTC.